These T cell receptor beta chains were read from a single sample in a study of blood T cell repertoires in COVID-19. This table comes from immunoSEQ multiplex PCR, and its TCRdb copy is limited to in-frame clones, with some not included. Here the sample spans about 110,000 clones, about 90% being singletons. The sample taken for sequencing was peripheral blood. The source of these receptors is a man in his forties or fifties with active or convalescent COVID-19. CDR3s include the opening cysteine and the closing phenylalanine or tryptophan. A D gene is named only where the DNA matches it firmly. Only some rows state a clone size, as once, few, many or a class for expanded clones.

CDR3 protein,CDR3 DNA,clone size,J gene,V gene,D gene
CASSLTGAGNTIYF,TGTGCCAGCAGCCTGACAGGGGCTGGAAACACCATATATTTT,once,TRBJ1-3,TRBV5-5,TRBD1
CASSPYYNRDSSYEQYF,TGTGCCAGCAGTCCATATTATAACAGGGATTCCTCCTACGAGCAGTACTTC,-,TRBJ2-7,TRBV6-6,-
CASSLTGTSYNEQFF,TGTGCCAGCAGTTTAACAGGGACCTCCTACAATGAGCAGTTCTTC,-,TRBJ2-1,TRBV28,-
CASSYGKGARNEQFF,TGTGCCAGCAGTTACGGGAAGGGGGCGCGCAATGAGCAGTTCTTC,-,TRBJ2-1,TRBV6-5,TRBD1
CASSPGWRGRGLRETQYF,TGTGCCAGCAGCCCCGGGTGGCGCGGGAGGGGGCTGCGAGAGACCCAGTACTTC,-,TRBJ2-5,TRBV28,TRBD2
CASSTVTGNTEAFF,TGTGCCAGTAGTACAGTGACAGGAAACACTGAAGCTTTCTTT,-,TRBJ1-1,TRBV19,-
CASSLGLAGARGELFF,TGTGCCAGCAGTTTAGGGCTAGCGGGAGCTCGGGGGGAGCTGTTTTTT,-,TRBJ2-2,TRBV27,TRBD2
CASSDVEGMNTEAFF,TGTGCCAGCAGTGATGTTGAGGGCATGAACACTGAAGCTTTCTTT,-,TRBJ1-1,TRBV25-1,-
CASSSLGSTNEKLFF,TGTGCCAGCAGCTCCCTCGGTTCAACTAATGAAAAACTGTTTTTT,-,TRBJ1-4,TRBV7-9,-
CASSERTGQGSFGYTF,TGTGCCAGCAGTGAACGAACCGGACAGGGATCTTTTGGCTACACCTTC,-,TRBJ1-2,TRBV6-1,TRBD1
CATSGGANTGELFF,TGTGCGACGAGCGGAGGTGCGAACACCGGGGAGCTGTTTTTT,-,TRBJ2-2,TRBV10-3,-
CASRTSGLSEQYF,TGTGCCAGCAGAACCTCAGGGTTATCCGAGCAGTACTTC,-,TRBJ2-7,TRBV27,-
CASSLEQGSNSPLHF,TGTGCCAGCAGCTTAGAACAGGGCTCGAATTCACCCCTCCACTTT,-,TRBJ1-6,TRBV7-3,-
CASSPVGYEQYF,TGTGCCAGCAGTCCTGTCGGCTACGAGCAGTACTTC,-,TRBJ2-7,TRBV12-3/TRBV12-4,-
CASRGRGSGELFF,TGTGCCAGCAGAGGGCGCGGGTCCGGGGAGCTGTTTTTT,-,TRBJ2-2,TRBV12-3/TRBV12-4,-
CASSLGREPTYEQYF,TGCGCCAGCAGTCTTGGACGGGAGCCTACCTACGAGCAGTACTTC,once,TRBJ2-7,TRBV4-3,-
CASSLWTGPTDTQYF,TGTGCCAGCAGCCTCTGGACAGGGCCCACAGATACGCAGTATTTT,-,TRBJ2-3,TRBV11-3,TRBD1
CASSLQGPTSYNEQFF,TGTGCCAGCAGCTTACAGGGCCCGACCTCCTACAATGAGCAGTTCTTC,-,TRBJ2-1,TRBV7-3,-
CASSYGFGGADTF,TGTGCCAGCAGTTACGGCTTTGGAGGGGCCGACACCTTC,-,TRBJ1-2,TRBV6-2/TRBV6-3,-
CASGWTSGKDEQFF,TGTGCCAGCGGCTGGACTAGCGGGAAGGATGAGCAGTTCTTC,-,TRBJ2-1,TRBV2,TRBD2
CAWRSGGNTIYF,TGTGCCTGGAGGTCCGGGGGAAACACCATATATTTT,-,TRBJ1-3,TRBV30,-
CASSSQLIPNTIYF,TGTGCCAGCAGCTCCCAACTAATCCCCAACACCATATATTTT,-,TRBJ1-3,TRBV11-2,-
CAWGTSGRNEQYF,TGTGCCTGGGGGACTAGCGGGAGAAACGAGCAGTACTTC,once,TRBJ2-7,TRBV30,TRBD2
CASSIEGEPFTEAFF,TGTGCCAGTAGTATCGAAGGGGAACCTTTTACTGAAGCTTTCTTT,-,TRBJ1-1,TRBV19,-
CAAGTGREQYF,TGTGCCGCCGGGACAGGGCGGGAGCAGTACTTC,-,TRBJ2-7,TRBV12-3/TRBV12-4,TRBD1
CASGREVSPLHF,TGTGCCAGCGGGCGGGAGGTTTCACCCCTCCACTTT,-,TRBJ1-6,TRBV7-2,-
CASSTAAGPQETQYF,TGTGCCAGTAGTACTGCCGCAGGGCCCCAAGAGACCCAGTACTTC,few,TRBJ2-5,TRBV19,-
CASSPISGAQETQYF,TGTGCCAGCAGCCCCATTAGCGGGGCACAAGAGACCCAGTACTTC,-,TRBJ2-5,TRBV14,TRBD2
CATSDRPGLSSYNEQFF,TGTGCCACCAGTGACAGACCGGGACTCAGCTCCTACAATGAGCAGTTCTTC,-,TRBJ2-1,TRBV24-1,-
CASSQPRDRARVNGYTF,TGTGCCAGTAGTCAACCCAGAGACAGGGCGCGGGTGAATGGCTACACCTTC,-,TRBJ1-2,TRBV19,TRBD1
CASSGRDSTGVTQYF,TGTGCCAGCAGCGGTAGGGACTCCACGGGGGTAACGCAGTATTTT,-,TRBJ2-3,TRBV9,-
CASTYAGRQFF,TGTGCCAGCACCTACGCGGGGAGGCAGTTCTTC,-,TRBJ2-1,TRBV25-1,-
CATSRETGGTGELFF,TGTGCCACCAGCAGAGAGACAGGGGGGACCGGGGAGCTGTTTTTT,-,TRBJ2-2,TRBV15,TRBD1
CAWSPGLAGGPDTQYF,TGTGCCTGGAGCCCGGGACTAGCGGGAGGGCCAGATACGCAGTATTTT,-,TRBJ2-3,TRBV30,TRBD2
CASSFLAGSYGYTF,TGTGCCAGCAGTTTTTTAGCCGGATCCTATGGCTACACCTTC,-,TRBJ1-2,TRBV28,-
CASSEGTAAYNEQFF,TGTGCCAGCAGCGAGGGGACTGCCGCCTACAATGAGCAGTTCTTC,once,TRBJ2-1,TRBV5-6,-
CASSPLEF,TGTGCCAGCAGCCCACTAGAATTC,-,TRBJ2-7,TRBV7-9,-
CAISGASGSAYEQYF,TGTGCCATCAGTGGAGCTAGCGGGAGTGCCTACGAGCAGTACTTC,once,TRBJ2-7,TRBV10-3,TRBD2
CASSRDRDSPLHF,TGTGCCAGCTCACGGGACAGAGATTCACCCCTCCACTTT,-,TRBJ1-6,TRBV18,TRBD1
CASSYGQGASEQYF,TGTGCCAGCAGTTACGGCCAGGGGGCAAGTGAGCAGTACTTC,few,TRBJ2-7,TRBV6-5,TRBD1
CASSVGDSYQQYF,TGCGCCAGCAGCGTCGGGGACAGTTACCAGCAGTACTTC,-,TRBJ2-7,TRBV5-1,TRBD1
CATYPGLAVGGVYEQYF,TGTGCCACCTATCCGGGACTAGCGGTAGGAGGGGTCTACGAGCAGTACTTC,-,TRBJ2-7,TRBV10-3,TRBD2
CASSLEGTAAPYEQYF,TGTGCCAGCAGCTTAGAAGGGACAGCGGCACCCTACGAGCAGTACTTC,-,TRBJ2-7,TRBV7-9,TRBD1
CASSFSRTGVTSINSPLHF,TGTGCCAGCAGTTTTTCCCGGACAGGGGTTACGTCAATTAATTCACCCCTCCACTTT,-,TRBJ1-6,TRBV27,TRBD1
CASSFIRDSISRYTF,TGTGCCAGCAGCTTCATTCGGGACAGTATTAGTCGCTACACCTTC,-,TRBJ1-2,TRBV11-2,TRBD1
CASTPRGGQGTEAFF,TGTGCCAGCACCCCGAGGGGGGGGCAAGGGACTGAAGCTTTCTTT,few,TRBJ1-1,TRBV6-6,-
CASSYLGPPNTGELFF,TGTGCCAGCAGTTACTTGGGGCCCCCTAACACCGGGGAGCTGTTTTTT,-,TRBJ2-2,TRBV6-2/TRBV6-3,-
CASSDLNLGRETQYF,TGTGCCAGCAGTGATCTTAACTTAGGGAGAGAGACCCAGTACTTC,-,TRBJ2-5,TRBV2,-
CASSSLPSGFGNTIYF,TGTGCCAGCAGCTCCCTTCCCTCCGGGTTCGGAAACACCATATATTTT,-,TRBJ1-3,TRBV7-6,-
CASGTSIIGTDTQYF,TGTGCCAGTGGAACTAGTATCATCGGCACAGATACGCAGTATTTT,-,TRBJ2-3,TRBV19,-
CASSLQGGRGYEQYF,TGTGCCAGCAGCTTACAGGGGGGCAGGGGGTACGAGCAGTACTTC,few,TRBJ2-7,TRBV7-2,-
CASSYPGQPQHF,TGTGCCAGCAGTTACCCCGGTCAGCCCCAGCATTTT,few,TRBJ1-5,TRBV6-6,-